This is a list of T cell receptor beta chains from one sample in a study of shared clonotypes between healthy human individuals. Assay: immunoSEQ multiplex PCR; the TCRdb copy retains only in-frame clones and omits some. The sample includes roughly 2.2 million clones, 85% to 95% seen only once; the top ten take approximately 0.39%. Sequencing used naive CD4+ T cells from PBMCs. These TCRs come from a man aged 18 to 30 in good health. Some clones in this sample may be carry-over from other donors' samples. Both conserved end residues are part of each CDR3. The D gene is left open where the match is weak. Rows may omit the clone size; those that give it use once, few, many or a size class.

d_call,clone_size,v_call,j_call,cdr3_nt,cdr3_aa
.,.,TRBV28,TRBJ1-1,TGTGCCAGCGAGGCTGAAGCTTTCTTT,CASEAEAFF
TRBD1,.,TRBV30,TRBJ1-1,TGTGCCTGGAGTACCCGCCGACAGGGTCCAGCTTTCTTT,CAWSTRRQGPAFF
TRBD1,.,TRBV7-2,TRBJ1-2,TGTGCCAGCAGCAATGGACAGGGGGCGTATGGCTACACCTTC,CASSNGQGAYGYTF
TRBD2,once,TRBV18,TRBJ2-3,TGTGCCAGCTCACCGAGACTAGCTGTCACAGATACGCAGTATTTT,CASSPRLAVTDTQYF
.,.,TRBV28,TRBJ2-3,TGTGCCAGCAGGCCCGAGCGGGTGGCCACAGATACGCAGTATTTT,CASRPERVATDTQYF
TRBD1,.,TRBV18,TRBJ2-5,TGTGCCAGCTCACCATCCTTGACAGGGACCATCCGAGAGACCCAGTACTTC,CASSPSLTGTIRETQYF
.,.,TRBV7-3,TRBJ2-3,TGTGCCAGCAGCTTAAATGGCGGCGCACTCGGCGATACGCAGTATTTT,CASSLNGGALGDTQYF
TRBD2,once,TRBV28,TRBJ2-7,TGTGCCAGCAGTTTCCCTCTAGCGGGAGGGTACTACGAGCAGTACTTC,CASSFPLAGGYYEQYF
.,.,TRBV2,TRBJ2-7,TGTGCCAGCAGTGAATCTGTTAATCAGAACGAGCAGTACTTC,CASSESVNQNEQYF
TRBD1,.,TRBV4-1,TRBJ2-7,TGCGCCAGCAGCAAAGGACAGGGGGCTATGGAGGGGAGTTCCTACGAGCAGTACTTC,CASSKGQGAMEGSSYEQYF
.,.,TRBV18,TRBJ1-3,TGTGCCAGCTCACCGATCGCGACAGGAGCGAGCTCTGGAAACACCATATATTTT,CASSPIATGASSGNTIYF
.,.,TRBV11-3,TRBJ1-4,TGTGCCACCCATTCGGGGTCGACTAATGAAAAACTGTTTTTT,CATHSGSTNEKLFF
.,.,TRBV5-4,TRBJ2-3,TGTGCCAGCAGCTTGGAGGGACAACCTGGCACAGATACGCAGTATTTT,CASSLEGQPGTDTQYF
.,.,TRBV20-1,TRBJ1-2,TGCAGTGCTAGCCCCGGGGCCGGCTACACCTTC,CSASPGAGYTF
.,.,TRBV27,TRBJ2-3,TGTGCCAGCAGTTTATACATAACTCCGGAGGATACGCAGTATTTT,CASSLYITPEDTQYF
TRBD2,.,TRBV5-1,TRBJ2-7,TGCGCCAGCAGCATAACCGGGACTAGCGGGGATACGCAGTACTTC,CASSITGTSGDTQYF
.,.,TRBV19,TRBJ1-4,TGTGCCACAACCCCGAGTCGGGCTAATGAAAAACTGTTTTTT,CATTPSRANEKLFF
.,.,TRBV21-1,TRBJ2-2,TGTGCCAGCAGCGGAATCAGTCCTAGCGGGAATCACACCGGGGAGCTGTTTTTT,CASSGISPSGNHTGELFF
TRBD2,.,TRBV5-8,TRBJ2-3,TGTGCCAGCAGCTCAAGCGGGAGGGACACAGATACGCAGTATTTT,CASSSSGRDTDTQYF
.,.,TRBV6-1,TRBJ2-3,TGTGCCAGCAGTGTGGGGACAACCACAGATACGCAGTATTTT,CASSVGTTTDTQYF
.,.,TRBV27,TRBJ2-5,TGTGCCAGCAGTCTTACAGGGCTCAGGGAGGGTCCAGAGACCCAGTACTTC,CASSLTGLREGPETQYF
.,.,TRBV5-1,TRBJ2-5,TGCGCCAGCAGCCCCAGGGACCAGCGGGCGTACCAAGAGACCCAGTACTTC,CASSPRDQRAYQETQYF
.,.,TRBV6-1,TRBJ2-3,TGTGCCAGCCGCCGACAGGTCGACGGCGTGAATACGCAGTATTTT,CASRRQVDGVNTQYF
.,.,TRBV5-1,TRBJ1-1,TGCGCCAGCAGCCTCTCGGGGGACACTGAAGCTTTCTTT,CASSLSGDTEAFF
TRBD1,.,TRBV6-5,TRBJ2-1,TGTGCCAGCAGTTCGCTGGGACAGGGTTACAATGAGCAGTTCTTC,CASSSLGQGYNEQFF
TRBD2,.,TRBV9,TRBJ2-3,TGTGCCAGCAGCGGTCTAGCGGGAGGTACAGATACGCAGTATTTT,CASSGLAGGTDTQYF
TRBD1,.,TRBV18,TRBJ2-2,TGTGCCAGCTCACTAATGACAGGGGCGAGCACCGGGGAGCTGTTTTTT,CASSLMTGASTGELFF
.,.,TRBV4-3,TRBJ2-1,TGCGCCAGCAGCCCCCGATCCAGGGGAAATGAGCAGTTCTTC,CASSPRSRGNEQFF
.,.,TRBV15,TRBJ2-3,TGTGCCACCAGCAGAGATGGAAACACAGATACGCAGTATTTT,CATSRDGNTDTQYF
TRBD1,.,TRBV5-1,TRBJ1-4,TGCGCCAGCAGATACGGACAGGCTACTAATGAAAAACTGTTTTTT,CASRYGQATNEKLFF
.,.,TRBV28,TRBJ2-6,TGTGCCAGCCAGTACTCGATCTCTGGGGCCAACGTCCTGACTTTC,CASQYSISGANVLTF
.,.,TRBV5-4,TRBJ1-4,TGTGCCAGCAGCTCGGGCCAGGGGACTAATGAAAAACTGTTTTTT,CASSSGQGTNEKLFF
.,few,TRBV7-9,TRBJ1-1,TGTGCCAGCAGCCTCGAAGGGACCATGAACACTGAAGCTTTCTTT,CASSLEGTMNTEAFF
TRBD1,.,TRBV10-3,TRBJ1-2,TGTGCCATCAGTGAGTCCCCCGGGACAGGGGCAAACTATGGCTACACCTTC,CAISESPGTGANYGYTF
TRBD2,.,TRBV10-3,TRBJ2-1,TGTGCCATCAGTGCGGGGACTAGCGGTTACAATGAGCAGTTCTTC,CAISAGTSGYNEQFF
.,.,TRBV9,TRBJ1-2,TGTGCCAGCAGCGTAGGCCCTTCGGGACAAAGAATCTATGGCTACACCTTC,CASSVGPSGQRIYGYTF
.,.,TRBV9,TRBJ2-2,TGTGCCAGCAGCGTAGCGGACACAGCCTACACCGGGGAGCTGTTTTTT,CASSVADTAYTGELFF
TRBD1,few,TRBV2,TRBJ1-1,TGTGCCAGCAGTGAGACAGGGATGGGCACTGAAGCTTTCTTT,CASSETGMGTEAFF
.,.,TRBV18,TRBJ1-1,TGTGCCAGCTCACCACGTTCACTTGGCTTGAACACTGAAGCTTTCTTT,CASSPRSLGLNTEAFF